A selection of T cell receptor beta chains follows, all from one sample in a study of regulatory T cells in long-lasting Graves disease. TCRdb ran MiXCR on the multiplex PCR reads and lists one entry per CDR3 protein. The sample has under 350,000 distinct CDR3 sequences; approximately 20% are singletons. The sequences come from peripheral blood mononuclear cells (PBMCs), collected when the disease was refractory, from a patient treated with antithyroid drugs. The source is a female donor with Graves disease. CDR3s include the opening cysteine and the closing phenylalanine or tryptophan. Each record gives: CDR3 length, D gene, clone size, J gene, V gene, CDR3 DNA, CDR3 protein. D genes are given only for firm matches. Clone sizes are given selectively: once, few, many, or a class where the clone is expanded.

cdr3_length: 13
d_call: NA
clone_size: few
j_call: TRBJ2-5
v_call: TRBV29-1
cdr3_nt: TGCAGCGTTGTTCCACAGAACCAAGAGACCCAGTACTTC
cdr3_aa: CSVVPQNQETQYF

cdr3_length: 15
d_call: TRBD1
clone_size: NA
j_call: TRBJ1-1
v_call: TRBV27
cdr3_nt: TGTGCCAGCAGGCCCCGCGGACAGGGTTTAGTAGGAGCTTTCTTT
cdr3_aa: CASRPRGQGLVGAFF

cdr3_length: 15
d_call: NA
clone_size: NA
j_call: TRBJ1-5
v_call: TRBV5-1
cdr3_nt: TGCGCCAGCAGCTTGGCAGGGGAAAGCAATCAGCCCCAGCATTTT
cdr3_aa: CASSLAGESNQPQHF

cdr3_length: 13
d_call: NA
clone_size: NA
j_call: TRBJ2-5
v_call: TRBV12-3/TRBV12-4
cdr3_nt: TGTGCCAGCAGTTTCCGGTTCCGAGAGACCCAGTACTTC
cdr3_aa: CASSFRFRETQYF

cdr3_length: 13
d_call: NA
clone_size: many
j_call: TRBJ2-7
v_call: TRBV28
cdr3_nt: TGTGCCATATGCGGCAGACCCTCCTACGAGCAGTACTTC
cdr3_aa: CAICGRPSYEQYF

cdr3_length: 13
d_call: TRBD1
clone_size: many
j_call: TRBJ2-7
v_call: TRBV12-3/TRBV12-4
cdr3_nt: TGTGCCAGCAGTTTCGGTAGGGACAGCGAGCAGTACTTC
cdr3_aa: CASSFGRDSEQYF

cdr3_length: 14
d_call: TRBD2
clone_size: NA
j_call: TRBJ2-7
v_call: TRBV4-1
cdr3_nt: TGCGCCAGTTCGACGGCGGGAGGGCCCGAGGAGCAGTACTTC
cdr3_aa: CASSTAGGPEEQYF

cdr3_length: 14
d_call: TRBD1
clone_size: many
j_call: TRBJ1-6
v_call: TRBV28
cdr3_nt: TGTGCCAGCAGTTCCGGGACAGGGAATCCACCCCTCCACTTT
cdr3_aa: CASSSGTGNPPLHF

cdr3_length: 14
d_call: NA
clone_size: many
j_call: TRBJ1-1
v_call: TRBV12-3/TRBV12-4
cdr3_nt: TGTGCCAGCACGATCGGGGGTGAGGACACTGAAGCTTTCTTT
cdr3_aa: CASTIGGEDTEAFF

cdr3_length: 13
d_call: NA
clone_size: many
j_call: TRBJ2-7
v_call: TRBV20-1
cdr3_nt: TGCAGTGCGAAGACAGGTAACTCCTACGAGCAGTACTTC
cdr3_aa: CSAKTGNSYEQYF

cdr3_length: 14
d_call: NA
clone_size: few
j_call: TRBJ2-2
v_call: TRBV7-2
cdr3_nt: TGTGCCAGCAGCGGAGATTTTTCGTCCGGGGAGCTGTTTTTT
cdr3_aa: CASSGDFSSGELFF

cdr3_length: 14
d_call: TRBD2
clone_size: NA
j_call: TRBJ2-2
v_call: TRBV12-3/TRBV12-4
cdr3_nt: TGTGCCAGCAGTTTTGCCGGGGAGGGTAGGGAGCTGTTTTTT
cdr3_aa: CASSFAGEGRELFF

cdr3_length: 15
d_call: TRBD1
clone_size: many
j_call: TRBJ2-7
v_call: TRBV28
cdr3_nt: TGTGCCAGCAGTGCAACCGGGACAGCCTCCTACGAGCAGTACTTC
cdr3_aa: CASSATGTASYEQYF

cdr3_length: 15
d_call: TRBD2
clone_size: many
j_call: TRBJ2-5
v_call: TRBV28
cdr3_nt: TGTGCCAGCAGTTGGATAGCGGGAGGTAGAGAGACCCAGTACTTC
cdr3_aa: CASSWIAGGRETQYF

cdr3_length: 15
d_call: TRBD1
clone_size: few
j_call: TRBJ2-7
v_call: TRBV4-1
cdr3_nt: TGCGCCAGCAGCCCCCTAACAGGGGGAGCCTACGAGCAGTACTTC
cdr3_aa: CASSPLTGGAYEQYF

cdr3_length: 16
d_call: NA
clone_size: NA
j_call: TRBJ2-5
v_call: TRBV5-1
cdr3_nt: TGCGCCAGCAGCAGTCCGGGACAAACGGTCGGAGAGACCCAGTACTTC
cdr3_aa: CASSSPGQTVGETQYF

cdr3_length: 14
d_call: NA
clone_size: NA
j_call: TRBJ2-7
v_call: TRBV5-1
cdr3_nt: TGCGCCAGCAGCTTGGACAGGCCCGAATACGAGCAGTACTTC
cdr3_aa: CASSLDRPEYEQYF

cdr3_length: 16
d_call: NA
clone_size: few
j_call: TRBJ2-2
v_call: TRBV27
cdr3_nt: TGTGCCAGCAGTTTATCGGGGGGACCGAACACCGGGGAGCTGTTTTTT
cdr3_aa: CASSLSGGPNTGELFF

cdr3_length: 17
d_call: NA
clone_size: many
j_call: TRBJ2-7
v_call: TRBV28
cdr3_nt: TGTGCCAGCAGCCCAACTCCTGGACAATGGGGGGCATTTGAGCAGTACTTC
cdr3_aa: CASSPTPGQWGAFEQYF

cdr3_length: 16
d_call: NA
clone_size: few
j_call: TRBJ2-3
v_call: TRBV28
cdr3_nt: TGTGCCAGCAGTGCCCCCCTGGGCGGTGCGGTAGTTACGCAGTATTTT
cdr3_aa: CASSAPLGGAVVTQYF

cdr3_length: 14
d_call: NA
clone_size: NA
j_call: TRBJ1-4
v_call: TRBV9
cdr3_nt: TGTGCCAGCAGCGTAGAGTTGGGGAATGAAAAACTGTTTTTT
cdr3_aa: CASSVELGNEKLFF

cdr3_length: 13
d_call: NA
clone_size: NA
j_call: TRBJ1-3
v_call: TRBV2
cdr3_nt: TGTGCCAGCGGGCTGAACTCTGGAAACACCATATATTTT
cdr3_aa: CASGLNSGNTIYF

cdr3_length: 17
d_call: TRBD2
clone_size: few
j_call: TRBJ2-7
v_call: TRBV4-2
cdr3_nt: TGTGCCAGCAGCCAAGACCCAGGACTAGTTATCTCCTACGAGCAGTACTTC
cdr3_aa: CASSQDPGLVISYEQYF

cdr3_length: 15
d_call: NA
clone_size: many
j_call: TRBJ1-6
v_call: TRBV20-1
cdr3_nt: TGCAGTGCTAGAGATATGGCAGACAGGACTTCACCCCTCCACTTT
cdr3_aa: CSARDMADRTSPLHF

cdr3_length: 13
d_call: NA
clone_size: many
j_call: TRBJ1-1
v_call: TRBV27
cdr3_nt: TGTGCCAGCAGTTGGGGGCGTAACACTGAAGCTTTCTTT
cdr3_aa: CASSWGRNTEAFF

cdr3_length: 15
d_call: NA
clone_size: NA
j_call: TRBJ2-4
v_call: TRBV20-1
cdr3_nt: TGCAGTGCTAGAGGACTTAGATTCGCCAAAAACATTCAGTACTTC
cdr3_aa: CSARGLRFAKNIQYF

cdr3_length: 18
d_call: TRBD1
clone_size: few
j_call: TRBJ1-6
v_call: TRBV7-9
cdr3_nt: TGTGCCAGCAGCTTGACAGGGGGCACAGGGGCTTGGCTTTCACCCCTCCACTTT
cdr3_aa: CASSLTGGTGAWLSPLHF

cdr3_length: 14
d_call: TRBD1
clone_size: many
j_call: TRBJ1-5
v_call: TRBV30
cdr3_nt: TGTGCCTGGAGTCCAGGACAGGGTAGAGGGCCCCAGCATTTT
cdr3_aa: CAWSPGQGRGPQHF

cdr3_length: 16
d_call: NA
clone_size: NA
j_call: TRBJ1-1
v_call: TRBV5-4
cdr3_nt: TGTGCCAGCAGCTCAGCGATCAGGGCGGAAAACACTGAAGCTTTCTTT
cdr3_aa: CASSSAIRAENTEAFF

cdr3_length: 13
d_call: NA
clone_size: many
j_call: TRBJ1-2
v_call: TRBV4-1
cdr3_nt: TGCGCCAGCAGCCAAATAATTAACTATGGCTACACCTTC
cdr3_aa: CASSQIINYGYTF

cdr3_length: 12
d_call: TRBD1
clone_size: few
j_call: TRBJ1-1
v_call: TRBV19
cdr3_nt: TGTGCCAGTAACAACAGGGGCACTGAAGCTTTCTTT
cdr3_aa: CASNNRGTEAFF

cdr3_length: 15
d_call: TRBD2
clone_size: NA
j_call: TRBJ2-7
v_call: TRBV6-1
cdr3_nt: TGTGCCAGCAGCTCTCGCGGGGGAACAGCCTACGAGCAGTACTTC
cdr3_aa: CASSSRGGTAYEQYF

cdr3_length: 16
d_call: NA
clone_size: NA
j_call: TRBJ2-7
v_call: TRBV3-1
cdr3_nt: TGTGCCAGCAGCCTCCGGAGCGCGGGGCCTCATTACGAGCAGTACTTC
cdr3_aa: CASSLRSAGPHYEQYF

cdr3_length: 12
d_call: NA
clone_size: many
j_call: TRBJ1-5
v_call: TRBV28
cdr3_nt: TGTGCCAGCAGTTTCCCATTTCAGCCCCAGCATTTT
cdr3_aa: CASSFPFQPQHF

cdr3_length: 13
d_call: NA
clone_size: few
j_call: TRBJ2-1
v_call: TRBV12-3/TRBV12-4
cdr3_nt: TGTGCCAGCACCCCCGCAACTGACAATGAGCAGTTCTTC
cdr3_aa: CASTPATDNEQFF

cdr3_length: 13
d_call: NA
clone_size: many
j_call: TRBJ1-2
v_call: TRBV27
cdr3_nt: TGTGCCAGCAGTTGGGGCAGGAACTATGGCTACACCTTC
cdr3_aa: CASSWGRNYGYTF

cdr3_length: 16
d_call: NA
clone_size: NA
j_call: TRBJ2-7
v_call: TRBV11-2
cdr3_nt: TGTGCCAGCAGCTTAGACCCCGAGGACAGTTCCTACGAGCAGTACTTC
cdr3_aa: CASSLDPEDSSYEQYF